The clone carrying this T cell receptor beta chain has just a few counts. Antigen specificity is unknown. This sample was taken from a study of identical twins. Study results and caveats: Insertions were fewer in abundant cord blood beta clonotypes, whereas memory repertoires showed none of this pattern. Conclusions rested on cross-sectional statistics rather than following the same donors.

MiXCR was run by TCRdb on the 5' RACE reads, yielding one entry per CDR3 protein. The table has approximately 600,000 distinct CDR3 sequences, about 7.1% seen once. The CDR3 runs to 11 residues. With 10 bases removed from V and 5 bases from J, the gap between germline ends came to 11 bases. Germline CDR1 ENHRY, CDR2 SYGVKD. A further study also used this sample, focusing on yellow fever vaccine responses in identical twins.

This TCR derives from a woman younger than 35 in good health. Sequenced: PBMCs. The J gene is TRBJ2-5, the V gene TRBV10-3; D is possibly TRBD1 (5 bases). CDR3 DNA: TGTGCCACCCAGGGATCCGAGACCCAGTACTTC. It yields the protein CATQGSETQYF.